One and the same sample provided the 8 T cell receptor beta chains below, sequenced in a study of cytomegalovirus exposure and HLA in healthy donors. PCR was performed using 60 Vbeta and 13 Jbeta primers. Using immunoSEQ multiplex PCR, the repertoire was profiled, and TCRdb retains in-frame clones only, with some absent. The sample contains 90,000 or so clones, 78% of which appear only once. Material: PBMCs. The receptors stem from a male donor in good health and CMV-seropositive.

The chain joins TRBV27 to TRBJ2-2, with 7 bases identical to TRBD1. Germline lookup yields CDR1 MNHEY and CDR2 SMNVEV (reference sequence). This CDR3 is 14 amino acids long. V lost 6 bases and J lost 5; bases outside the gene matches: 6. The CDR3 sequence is CASRGTVGTGELFF. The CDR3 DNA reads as TGTGCCAGCAGAGGGACAGTGGGGACCGGGGAGCTGTTTTTT.

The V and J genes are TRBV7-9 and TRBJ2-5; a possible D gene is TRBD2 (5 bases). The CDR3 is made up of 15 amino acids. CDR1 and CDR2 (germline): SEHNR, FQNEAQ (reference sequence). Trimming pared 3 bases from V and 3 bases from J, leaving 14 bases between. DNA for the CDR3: TGTGCCAGCAGCTTTACGACGGGGAAGAAAGAGACCCAGTACTTC. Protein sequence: CASSFTTGKKETQYF.

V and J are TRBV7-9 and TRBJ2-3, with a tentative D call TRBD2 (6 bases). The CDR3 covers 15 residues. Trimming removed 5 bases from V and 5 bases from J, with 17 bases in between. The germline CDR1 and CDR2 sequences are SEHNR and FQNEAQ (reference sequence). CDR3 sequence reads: CASSTGGLEGDTQYF. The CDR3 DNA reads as TGTGCCAGCAGCACTGGGGGACTCGAGGGAGATACGCAGTATTTT.

The CDR3 loop reads CASSLPGGGNQPQHF. CDR3 DNA: TGTGCCAGCAGTCTCCCTGGAGGGGGCAATCAGCCCCAGCATTTT. This chain connects TRBV28 to TRBJ1-5; D may be TRBD1 (5 bases). The CDR3 is 15 amino acids. Trimming pared 5 bases from V and 2 bases from J, leaving 13 bases between. Germline CDR1 and CDR2: MDHEN and SYDVKM. The full variable domain, completed using reference TRBV28 and TRBJ1-5, is DVKVTQSSRYLVKRTGEKVFLECVQDMDHENMFWYRQDPGLGLRLIYFSYDVKMKEKGDIPEGYSVSREKKERFSLILESASTNQTSMYLCASSLPGGGNQPQHFGDGTRLSIL.

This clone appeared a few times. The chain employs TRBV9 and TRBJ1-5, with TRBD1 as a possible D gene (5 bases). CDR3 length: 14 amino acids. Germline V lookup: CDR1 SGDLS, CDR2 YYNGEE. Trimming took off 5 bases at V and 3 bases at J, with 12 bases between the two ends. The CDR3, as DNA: TGTGCCAGCAGTGAATTGGACATCAATCAGCCCCAGCATTTT. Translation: CASSELDINQPQHF.

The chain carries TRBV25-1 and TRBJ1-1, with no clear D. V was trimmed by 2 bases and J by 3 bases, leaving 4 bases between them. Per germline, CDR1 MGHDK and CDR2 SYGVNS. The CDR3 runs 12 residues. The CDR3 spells CASSEHHTEAFF. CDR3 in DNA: TGTGCCAGCAGTGAACATCACACTGAAGCTTTCTTT.

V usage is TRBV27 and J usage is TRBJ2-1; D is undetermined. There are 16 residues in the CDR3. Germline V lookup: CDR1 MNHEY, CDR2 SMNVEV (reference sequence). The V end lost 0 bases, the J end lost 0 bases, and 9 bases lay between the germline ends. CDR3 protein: CASSLSRAVSYNEQFF. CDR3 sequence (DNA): TGTGCCAGCAGTTTATCCCGAGCCGTCTCCTACAATGAGCAGTTCTTC.

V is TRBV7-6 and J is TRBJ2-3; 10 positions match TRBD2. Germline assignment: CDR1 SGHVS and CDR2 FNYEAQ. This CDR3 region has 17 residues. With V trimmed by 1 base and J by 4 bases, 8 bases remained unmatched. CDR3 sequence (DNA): TGTGCCAGCAGCTTAGTGGTAGCGGGAGGTACCCCAGATACGCAGTATTTT. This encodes CASSLVVAGGTPDTQYF.